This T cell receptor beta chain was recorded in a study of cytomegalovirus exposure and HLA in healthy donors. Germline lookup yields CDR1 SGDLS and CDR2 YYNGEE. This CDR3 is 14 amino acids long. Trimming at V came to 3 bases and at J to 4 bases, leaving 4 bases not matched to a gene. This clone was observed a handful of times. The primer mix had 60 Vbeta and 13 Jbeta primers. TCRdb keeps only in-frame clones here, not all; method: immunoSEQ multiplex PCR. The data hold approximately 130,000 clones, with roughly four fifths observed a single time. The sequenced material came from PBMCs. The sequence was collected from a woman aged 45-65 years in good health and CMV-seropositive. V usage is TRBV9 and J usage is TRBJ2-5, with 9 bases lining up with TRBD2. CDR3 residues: CASSALTSGETQYF. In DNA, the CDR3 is TGTGCCAGCAGCGCGTTGACTAGCGGAGAGACCCAGTACTTC.